The 3 T cell receptor beta chains in this list originate from one sample, sequenced in a study of T cell clonality in common variable immunodeficiency. Sequencing was performed with immunoSEQ multiplex PCR; in TCRdb, only in-frame clones are kept and a portion is missing. Sampling found about 52,000 clones, none seen once. Sequenced sample: peripheral blood mononuclear cells. The receptors derive from a person aged 18 to 70 in good health.

Ten or more counts support this clone. The CDR3 end falls 3 residues outside the read, so it is completed with the germline J gene. This chain links TRBV20-1 with TRBJ2-7; maybe TRBD2 (6 bases). The CDR3 has 14 residues. Trimming shortened V by 3 bases and J by 0 bases, and 12 bases separated the two germline ends. Looked up from germline, CDR1 is DFQATT and CDR2 is SNEGSKA (reference sequence). CDR3 residues: CSASHGGRSYEQYF. CDR3 DNA, as far as it was read: TGCAGTGCTAGTCACGGGGGACGCTCCTACGAG.

This clone has a count of ten or more. The DNA ends 3 residues before the CDR3 does, and the rest of the CDR3 is filled in from the germline J gene. This chain links TRBV7-2 with TRBJ2-2; D is ambiguous. Per germline, CDR1 SGHTA and CDR2 FQGNSA. This CDR3 is built from 11 residues. Trimming cost V 5 bases and J 7 bases, with 5 bases left between them. The CDR3 bases that were read are TGTGCCAGCAGCAGCCACGGGGAG. Amino acids: CASSSHGE. The CDR3 in full is CASSSHGELFF.

This clone came up many times. The CDR3 extends 3 residues past the end of the read, so its final part is completed from the germline J gene. This chain connects TRBV19 to TRBJ1-6, with 7 bases lining up with TRBD1. The CDR3 consists of 14 residues. Germline CDR1 is LNHDA and CDR2 is SQIVND (reference sequence). The trim removed 4 bases at V and 10 bases at J, leaving 7 bases unmatched. The sequenced CDR3 bases are TGTGCCAGTAGTAACGAGGGGGCTAGGTCACCC. Translation gives CASSNEGARSP. The entire CDR3 protein reads CASSNEGARSPLHF.